This is a list of T cell receptor beta chains from one sample in a study of blood T cell repertoires in COVID-19. Clones were sequenced by immunoSEQ multiplex PCR, and TCRdb holds only the in-frame ones, with some missing. The sample yields over 90,000 clones, about nine tenths seen once. Sequenced sample: peripheral blood. The receptor source for this set is a man in his fifties or sixties with acute or convalescent COVID-19. Each CDR3 is given with its conserved first and last residue. A D gene is named only where the DNA matches it firmly. Rows may omit the clone size; those that give it use once, few, many or a size class.

cdr3_aa cdr3_nt cdr3_length d_call j_call v_call clone_size
CASSPRVASTLTADTQYF TGCGCCAGCAGCCCGAGGGTGGCTAGCACTCTTACCGCAGATACGCAGTATTTT 18 NA TRBJ2-3 TRBV5-1 few
CASSRQGAYTEAFF TGTGCCAGCAGCCGACAGGGGGCTTACACTGAAGCTTTCTTT 14 TRBD1 TRBJ1-1 TRBV5-4 few
CASSLVDRGTANYGYTF TGTGCCAGCAGCTTGGTGGACAGGGGGACGGCTAACTATGGCTACACCTTC 17 TRBD1 TRBJ1-2 TRBV5-6 NA
CASSQDRREAFF TGTGCCAGCAGCCAAGATAGGAGGGAAGCTTTCTTT 12 NA TRBJ1-1 TRBV3-1/TRBV3-2 NA
CASSYAFLAGADEQYF TGTGCCAGCAGTTACGCCTTCCTAGCGGGAGCGGACGAGCAGTACTTC 16 TRBD2 TRBJ2-7 TRBV6-6 NA
CASSPSSGLEAFF TGTGCCAGCAGCCCATCCTCAGGGCTCGAAGCTTTCTTT 13 NA TRBJ1-1 TRBV6-4 NA
CASKIYGDKETQYF TGTGCCAGCAAGATATACGGGGACAAAGAGACCCAGTACTTC 14 NA TRBJ2-5 TRBV6-5 NA
CASSLRDTYEQYF TGTGCCAGCAGCTTAAGGGACACCTACGAGCAGTACTTC 13 NA TRBJ2-7 TRBV11-3 NA
CASSVWTSDTEQYF TGTGCCAGCAGTGTGTGGACTAGCGATACCGAGCAGTACTTC 14 TRBD2 TRBJ2-7 TRBV2 once
CASSLGGVPVLYTF TGTGCCAGCAGCTTAGGGGGGGTCCCCGTTCTCTACACCTTC 14 NA TRBJ1-2 TRBV7-9 NA
CASSPGTGVGNQPQHF TGCGCCAGCAGTCCCGGGACAGGGGTTGGCAATCAGCCCCAGCATTTT 16 TRBD1 TRBJ1-5 TRBV10-2 NA
CASSAAQHLLIVGYGYTF TGTGCCAGCAGCGCCGCACAGCACCTTCTAATAGTCGGCTATGGCTACACCTTC 18 NA TRBJ1-2 TRBV6-2/TRBV6-3 NA
CAWSPRGGNEQFF TGTGCCTGGAGTCCGCGGGGGGGCAATGAGCAGTTCTTC 13 TRBD2 TRBJ2-1 TRBV30 NA
CASSLGLALPNNEQFF TGTGCCAGCAGCTTAGGACTAGCCTTACCCAACAATGAGCAGTTCTTC 16 TRBD2 TRBJ2-1 TRBV11-3 NA
CASSLTSGSYNEQFF TGTGCCAGCAGCCTTACTAGCGGCTCCTACAATGAGCAGTTCTTC 15 TRBD2 TRBJ2-1 TRBV5-4 NA
CASSVSRQTTTGELFF TGTGCCAGCAGCGTATCCCGCCAAACAACCACCGGGGAGCTGTTTTTT 16 NA TRBJ2-2 TRBV9 NA
CASSLRANTGELFF TGTGCCAGCAGCTTACGAGCGAACACCGGGGAGCTGTTTTTT 14 NA TRBJ2-2 TRBV7-9 NA
CASSLYRGLHEKLFF TGTGCCAGCAGCCTTTACAGGGGGCTGCATGAAAAACTGTTTTTT 15 TRBD1 TRBJ1-4 TRBV9 NA
CASSRNWGEFSYEQYF TGTGCCAGTAGTAGAAACTGGGGGGAGTTCTCCTACGAGCAGTACTTC 16 NA TRBJ2-7 TRBV19 few
CASSSAGTNYGYTF TGTGCCAGCAGTTCCGCGGGGACCAACTATGGCTACACCTTC 14 NA TRBJ1-2 TRBV6-5 NA
CAWSPGQGLATNEKLFF TGTGCCTGGAGTCCGGGACAGGGGCTTGCCACTAATGAAAAACTGTTTTTT 17 TRBD1 TRBJ1-4 TRBV30 NA
CASSDSGGFSTDTQYF TGTGCCAGCAGTGACTCAGGCGGCTTCAGCACAGATACGCAGTATTTT 16 NA TRBJ2-3 TRBV6-4 NA
CASIPNSGYEQYF TGTGCCAGCATACCAAATAGCGGCTACGAGCAGTACTTC 13 NA TRBJ2-7 TRBV6-6 NA
CASSYSGTLNYEQYF TGTGCCAGCAGTTACTCCGGGACTCTTAACTACGAGCAGTACTTC 15 NA TRBJ2-7 TRBV27 once
CASSQGVVAVSEQYF TGTGCCAGCAGCCAAGGGGTAGTAGCGGTCTCAGAGCAGTACTTC 15 NA TRBJ2-7 TRBV3-1/TRBV3-2 once
CASSPGLSYEQYF TGTGCCAGCAGCCCGGGTCTCTCCTACGAGCAGTACTTC 13 NA TRBJ2-7 TRBV12-3/TRBV12-4 NA
CATGTGLDTQYF TGTGCCACCGGGACAGGGTTAGATACGCAGTATTTT 12 TRBD1 TRBJ2-3 TRBV19 NA
CASSIADTVAFF TGTGCCAGTAGTATAGCGGACACTGTGGCTTTCTTT 12 NA TRBJ1-1 TRBV19 few
CASSYSRGIAEAFF TGTGCCAGCAGTTACTCGAGGGGGATCGCTGAAGCTTTCTTT 14 NA TRBJ1-1 TRBV6-5 NA
CASSSPSGRKGQETQYF TGTGCCAGTAGTAGCCCTAGCGGGAGGAAAGGCCAAGAGACCCAGTACTTC 17 TRBD2 TRBJ2-5 TRBV19 NA
CASSLLQGAQEKLFF TGCGCCAGCAGCTTGCTGCAGGGGGCGCAGGAAAAACTGTTTTTT 15 TRBD1 TRBJ1-4 TRBV5-1 NA
CASSKGTSGSETQYF TGTGCCAGCAGCAAAGGGACTAGCGGGAGTGAGACCCAGTACTTC 15 TRBD2 TRBJ2-5 TRBV27 many
CASSPRLAGGRGTGELFF TGTGCCAGCAGCCCACGACTAGCGGGAGGGCGTGGCACCGGGGAGCTGTTTTTT 18 TRBD2 TRBJ2-2 TRBV13 NA
CASSVEHWNTEAFF TGTGCCAGCAGTGTTGAGCACTGGAACACTGAAGCTTTCTTT 14 NA TRBJ1-1 TRBV2 few
CASSLMGLTEAFF TGTGCCAGCAGTCTAATGGGGCTTACTGAAGCTTTCTTT 13 NA TRBJ1-1 TRBV7-9 NA
CASSSPTLQAGRDNEQFF TGCGCCAGCAGCTCGCCAACACTACAGGCGGGGCGGGACAATGAGCAGTTCTTC 18 NA TRBJ2-1 TRBV5-1 NA
CASSLPSVTDTQYF TGTGCCAGCAGCTTACCTTCCGTGACAGATACGCAGTATTTT 14 NA TRBJ2-3 TRBV7-6 NA
CATSDGDRNTGELFF TGTGCCACCAGTGATGGGGACAGGAACACCGGGGAGCTGTTTTTT 15 TRBD1 TRBJ2-2 TRBV24-1 NA
CASSIADSYEQYF TGTGCCAGCAGTATAGCGGATTCCTACGAGCAGTACTTC 13 NA TRBJ2-7 TRBV27 NA
CASRGLGTDTQYF TGCGCCAGCAGGGGGCTGGGCACAGATACGCAGTATTTT 13 NA TRBJ2-3 TRBV5-1 NA
CASSSPEEGYNEQFF TGTGCCAGCAGCTCCCCGGAGGAGGGATACAATGAGCAGTTCTTC 15 NA TRBJ2-1 TRBV11-3 NA
CAISGLAGGGDTQYF TGTGCCATCAGTGGACTAGCGGGAGGGGGAGATACGCAGTATTTT 15 TRBD2 TRBJ2-3 TRBV10-3 NA
CASSLRTSGSGETQYF TGCGCCAGCAGCTTGAGGACTAGCGGGAGCGGAGAGACCCAGTACTTC 16 TRBD2 TRBJ2-5 TRBV5-1 NA
CASSLVAGGTDTQYF TGTGCCAGCAGCTTAGTTGCGGGAGGGACAGATACGCAGTATTTT 15 TRBD2 TRBJ2-3 TRBV11-2 NA
CASRWAMNTEAFF TGTGCCAGCAGATGGGCGATGAACACTGAAGCTTTCTTT 13 NA TRBJ1-1 TRBV27 NA
CASNQGGSYNEQFF TGTGCCAGCAACCAGGGGGGATCCTACAATGAGCAGTTCTTC 14 NA TRBJ2-1 TRBV10-3 NA
CASRRFTSGSYEQYF TGTGCCAGCAGACGATTCACTAGCGGGTCCTACGAGCAGTACTTC 15 TRBD2 TRBJ2-7 TRBV6-5 NA
CASTPMVAVSTGTQYF TGTGCCAGCACACCAATGGTAGCGGTATCTACCGGTACGCAGTATTTT 16 NA TRBJ2-3 TRBV18 once
CASSEEGQRPAQPQHF TGTGCCAGCAGTGAGGAGGGACAGAGGCCCGCTCAGCCCCAGCATTTT 16 TRBD1 TRBJ1-5 TRBV6-1 NA
CASALDRGHYEQYF TGTGCCAGCGCCCTTGACAGGGGGCACTACGAGCAGTACTTC 14 TRBD1 TRBJ2-7 TRBV11-3 few
CASSLAGTGKNEQYF TGTGCCAGCAGCTTGGCCGGGACAGGGAAAAACGAGCAGTACTTC 15 TRBD1 TRBJ2-7 TRBV7-2 NA